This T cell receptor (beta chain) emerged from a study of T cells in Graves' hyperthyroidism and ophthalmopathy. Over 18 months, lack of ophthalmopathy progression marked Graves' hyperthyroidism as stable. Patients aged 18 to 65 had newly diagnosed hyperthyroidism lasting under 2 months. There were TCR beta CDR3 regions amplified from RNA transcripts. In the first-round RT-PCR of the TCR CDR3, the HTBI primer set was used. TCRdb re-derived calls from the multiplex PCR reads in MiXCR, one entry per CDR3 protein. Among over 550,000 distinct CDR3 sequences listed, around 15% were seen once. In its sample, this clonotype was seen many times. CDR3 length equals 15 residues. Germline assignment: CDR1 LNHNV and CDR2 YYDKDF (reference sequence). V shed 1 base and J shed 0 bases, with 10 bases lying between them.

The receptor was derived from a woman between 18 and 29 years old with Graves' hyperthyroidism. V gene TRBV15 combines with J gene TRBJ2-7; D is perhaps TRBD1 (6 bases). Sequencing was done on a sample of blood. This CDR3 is CATSRGRDTSYEQYF. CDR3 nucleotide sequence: TGTGCCACCAGCAGAGGTCGGGACACCTCCTACGAGCAGTACTTC.